This T cell receptor beta chain was observed in a study of graft-versus-host responses after intestinal transplantation. The overall study: The study gave all recipients anti-thymocyte globulin induction, then tacrolimus and steroids for about 3 years.

The V end was cut by 0 bases, the J end by 0 bases, with 8 bases between. There are 15 residues in the CDR3. The V gene's germline CDR1 is SGHRS and CDR2 YFSETQ. Sequencing was performed with immunoSEQ multiplex PCR; in TCRdb, only in-frame clones are kept and a portion is missing. The table records about 57,000 clones, approximately 90% of them present only once. The source of this sequence is a human patient who received an intestinal transplant, so some T cells may come from the graft donor. The chain links TRBV5-1 to TRBJ2-3; D not resolved. The source material was PBMCs, sampled 26 days after transplant. CDR3 in amino acids: CASSLVGASTDTQYF. DNA for the CDR3: TGCGCCAGCAGCTTGGTCGGAGCTAGCACAGATACGCAGTATTTT.